A single TCR beta chain is shown here with its context. There were TCR beta CDR3 regions amplified from RNA transcripts. Researchers ran a first-round RT-PCR on the TCR CDR3 using the HTBI primer set. MiXCR, applied by TCRdb to the multiplex PCR reads, yields one record per CDR3 protein. The sample gives 530,000 or so distinct CDR3 sequences, 35% to 55% of which show up once; around 7.7% is in the top ten. This entry is derived from a study of T cells in Graves' hyperthyroidism and ophthalmopathy. No ophthalmopathy progression within 18 months constituted stable Graves' hyperthyroidism. Hyperthyroidism in the patients, aged 18 to 65, was newly diagnosed and under 2 months in duration. Trimming removed 3 bases from V and 6 bases from J; junction bases left unmatched: 12. The germline CDR1 and CDR2 sequences are MNHEY and SMNVEV (reference sequence). CDR3 length equals 16 residues.

Sequencing input: peripheral blood or thyroid tissue (not recorded which). The TCR was taken from a woman between 18 and 29 years old with Graves' hyperthyroidism. The rearrangement uses TRBV27 and TRBJ2-7; 9 bases align to TRBD2. CDR3 nucleotides: TGTGCCAGCAGTTTTCTTCGGGGGACTAGCCGGCGCGAGCAGTACTTC. It encodes CASSFLRGTSRREQYF.